This paragraph covers one T cell receptor beta chain sequence. Its specificity is unknown. UMIs were included in TCR beta cDNA generated by 5'RACE template switching. TCRdb reworked the 5' RACE reads into one entry per CDR3 protein, no DNA. This sample's clone table lists 200,000 to 300,000 distinct CDR3 sequences. The data belong to a study of T cells expressing NK-cell markers. General study results and limits: Of the CD8+ T cells in roughly 6 donors, roughly 1.0-7.5% belonged to dominant NKG2C+ clonotypes. There were a handful of donors in whom these clonotypes also led the CD3+CD56-NKG2C+ fraction.

This CDR3 has 12 amino acids. CDR1 is LGHDT, CDR2 YNNKEL, per germline (reference sequence). This chain joins TRBV3-1 and TRBJ1-5. The TCR comes from a man in his late teens or twenties in good health. The material sequenced was blood T cells: a sorted CD56 or NKG2C T cell subset, CD4+ or CD8+ T cells, or bulk PBMC T cells (not recorded which). This CDR3 reads CASGSRNQPQHF.